Reported below is one T cell receptor (beta chain). The specificity of this receptor is unknown. This entry comes from a study of T cells expressing NK-cell markers (dated by TCRdb to about 2020). For the wider study: Three sorted T-cell subsets (CD3+CD56+NKG2C+, CD3+CD56+NKG2C- and CD3+CD56-NKG2C+) from fewer than 10 donors had their TCR beta-chain repertoires profiled. Seven of the eight sequenced donors were HCMV-seropositive and one was HCMV-seronegative. The eight sequenced donors were randomly selected healthy volunteers, three men and five women. The libraries were sequenced on Illumina HiSeq 2000/2500, MiSeq or NextSeq, producing 2 x 150 bp reads. The study at large found these results: Whether the expanded NKG2C-expressing T cell clones were specific for HCMV antigens remained unclear. Those dominant clonotypes were again the most abundant among CD3+CD56-NKG2C+ cells in several donors, at about 25-60.1%. In more than five donors, the dominant CD3+CD56+NKG2C+ clonotypes ranked among the top 10 CD8+ clonotypes, making up about 1.0-7.0% of CD8+ T cells.

HCMV serostatus was determined by detecting HCMV-specific IgG in serum with a commercial ELISA kit. Peripheral blood mononuclear cells were isolated from blood by Ficoll density gradient centrifugation. Sequencing was carried out with an Illumina HiSeq 2000. TCR beta cDNA libraries were prepared using 5'RACE template switching, which introduced a universal primer site and unique molecular identifiers. Priming for cDNA synthesis came from the TCR beta constant segment, and two successive PCR amplification steps followed. On the study's bioinformatics: MIGEC handled demultiplexing of the reads and grouping by UMI, while MiTCR was used to assemble and quantify clonotypes. To exclude erroneous sequences, any TCR cDNA sequence not supported by at least two reads was discarded. The tcR package was used for downstream repertoire analysis, and clonotypes were matched across fractions by CDR3 nucleotide sequence plus V segment. VDJmatch was used to annotate antigen specificity against VDJdb, with one amino acid substitution in CDR3 permitted. TCRdb reprocessed the reads and provides one entry for every CDR3 protein sequence; no DNA is given. What appears here as the V and J calls and clone size reflects TCRdb's work, not the paper's. The sample table on file contains about 140,000 distinct CDR3 sequences. 12% of the sample rests with the top ten.

The germline V gene encodes CDR1 SEHNR and CDR2 FQNEAQ (reference sequence). The CDR3 goes from the cysteine to the phenylalanine over 15 residues. DNA is not on record. The V and J genes are TRBV7-9 and TRBJ2-1. The material sequenced was blood T cells: a sorted CD56 or NKG2C T cell subset, CD4+ or CD8+ T cells, or bulk PBMC T cells (not recorded which). The TCR comes from a man between 18 and 35 years old in good health. Donor details come from another sample of the same person, matched by shared clones. The CDR3 here reads CASSLVMPEEDEQFF.